This is a list of T cell receptor beta chains from one sample in a study of CD8 T cells in ankylosing spondylitis. MiXCR was run by TCRdb on the 5' RACE reads, yielding one entry per CDR3 protein. The sample has 200,000 or so distinct CDR3 sequences; around a quarter are singletons. Sequencing used blood, either unsorted or a sorted T cell fraction (not recorded which). Source of these receptors: a male donor with ankylosing spondylitis or in good health (not recorded which). Both conserved end residues are part of each CDR3. The D gene is left open where the match is weak. The listing skips clone size in some rows; elsewhere it reads once, few, many or a size class.

>TRBJ2-5|TRBV6-5|few|-|13
CASSYGRMATQYF
TGTGCCAGCAGTTACGGGAGGATGGCGACCCAGTACTTC
>TRBJ2-1|TRBV4-2|-|-|14
CASSQDPRSNEQFF
TGTGCCAGCAGCCAAGATCCGCGGTCTAATGAGCAGTTCTTC
>TRBJ2-7|TRBV5-5|-|-|9
CASSLGLLF
TGTGCCAGCAGCTTGGGACTTCTCTTC
>TRBJ1-5|TRBV20-1|many|-|15
CSASVGVYSNQPQHF
TGCAGTGCTAGCGTGGGGGTTTACAGCAATCAGCCCCAGCATTTT
>TRBJ2-2|TRBV3-1|many|TRBD2|16
CASSQSGLLNTGELFF
TGTGCCAGCAGCCAATCGGGACTACTGAACACCGGGGAGCTGTTTTTT
>TRBJ2-5|TRBV20-1|-|TRBD1|15
CSARDEGQGQETQYF
TGCAGTGCTAGAGATGAGGGACAGGGGCAAGAGACCCAGTACTTC
>TRBJ2-2|TRBV5-1|-|-|16
CASSFRTPSNTGELFF
TGCGCCAGCAGCTTCCGGACACCCTCGAACACCGGGGAGCTGTTTTTT
>TRBJ2-1|TRBV12-3/TRBV12-4|-|-|13
CASSLREGDEQFF
TGTGCCAGCAGTTTAAGGGAGGGGGATGAGCAGTTCTTC
>TRBJ2-7|TRBV29-1|-|-|13
CSVTSRTAYEQYF
TGCAGCGTGACATCCCGGACCGCCTACGAGCAGTACTTC
>TRBJ1-1|TRBV29-1|many|TRBD1|15
CSVTSPGQLNTEAFF
TGCAGCGTTACCAGTCCGGGACAGCTAAACACTGAAGCTTTCTTT
>TRBJ1-1|TRBV12-3/TRBV12-4|many|-|13
CASSPNGNTEAFF
TGTGCCAGCAGTCCGAACGGGAACACTGAAGCTTTCTTT
>TRBJ2-5|TRBV15|many|-|16
CATSRRSGAHPSAQYF
TGTGCCACCAGCAGAAGATCCGGAGCACACCCCTCGGCCCAGTACTTC
>TRBJ2-3|TRBV20-1|once|TRBD2|13
CSAASGKGDTQYF
TGCAGTGCAGCTAGCGGGAAGGGAGATACGCAGTATTTT
>TRBJ2-3|TRBV5-1|few|TRBD1|11
CASRTGDTQYF
TGCGCCAGCAGGACAGGGGATACGCAGTATTTT
>TRBJ2-3|TRBV20-1|many|-|15
CSATVTGRSTDTQYF
TGCAGTGCCACCGTTACGGGGCGGAGCACAGATACGCAGTATTTT
>TRBJ2-5|TRBV25-1|once|-|14
CASSEFSRPETQYF
TGTGCCAGCAGTGAATTCTCTCGGCCGGAGACCCAGTACTTC
>TRBJ2-1|TRBV5-1|many|TRBD1|15
CASSWGQGANNEQFF
TGCGCCAGCAGCTGGGGACAGGGGGCGAACAATGAGCAGTTCTTC
>TRBJ2-1|TRBV10-3|-|TRBD2|16
CAISDGLAGIYNEQFF
TGTGCCATCAGTGATGGTCTAGCGGGGATATACAATGAGCAGTTCTTC
>TRBJ2-6|TRBV5-5|-|-|15
CASSGPTAGANVLTF
TGTGCCAGCAGCGGGCCGACAGCTGGGGCCAACGTCCTGACTTTC
>TRBJ2-7|TRBV9|-|-|15
CASSFTPQGNAEQYF
TGTGCCAGCAGCTTCACCCCACAGGGAAACGCCGAGCAGTACTTC
>TRBJ2-1|TRBV10-3|many|TRBD1|18
CAISYRPLQGGSYNEQFF
TGTGCCATCAGTTACCGTCCATTACAGGGGGGATCTTACAATGAGCAGTTCTTC
>TRBJ2-3|TRBV3-1|-|TRBD1|18
CASSPNRDRGQEADTQYF
TGTGCCAGCAGCCCTAACCGGGACAGGGGCCAGGAGGCAGATACGCAGTATTTT
>TRBJ1-2|TRBV7-2|many|-|15
CASSLASGENYGYTF
TGTGCCAGCAGCTTGGCGTCGGGCGAGAACTATGGCTACACCTTC
>TRBJ1-2|TRBV20-1|few|-|15
CSARKTGTDVYGYTF
TGCAGTGCTAGGAAAACCGGGACGGATGTTTATGGCTACACCTTC
>TRBJ1-1|TRBV7-9|many|TRBD1|16
CASSRLRDRGGTEAFF
TGTGCCAGCAGCCGACTTCGCGACAGGGGTGGCACTGAAGCTTTCTTT
>TRBJ2-1|TRBV7-2|-|TRBD2|16
CASRGLAGDSYTETFF
TGTGCCAGCAGAGGGCTAGCGGGAGATTCCTACACTGAGACGTTCTTC
>TRBJ2-5|TRBV10-3|few|-|12
CAIRRDQETQYF
TGTGCCATCAGGAGAGACCAAGAGACCCAGTACTTC
>TRBJ2-7|TRBV20-1|-|TRBD2|14
CSARADSGVAEQYF
TGCAGTGCTAGAGCTGATAGCGGGGTCGCCGAGCAGTACTTC
>TRBJ2-7|TRBV9|many|-|15
CASSVTPTSSYEQYF
TGTGCCAGCAGCGTAACTCCGACTAGCTCCTACGAGCAGTACTTC
>TRBJ2-3|TRBV20-1|many|-|15
CSATSTGTYTDTQYF
TGCAGTGCTACTTCCACCGGGACTTACACAGATACGCAGTATTTT